This TCR beta chain was recovered during a study of neurological immune-mediated disorders. TCRdb recomputed calls from the 5' RACE reads with MiXCR, one row per CDR3 protein. Counted here are 15,000 to 20,000 distinct CDR3 sequences, about a quarter occurring once; the ten biggest clones make up more than 30%. At least ten counts were recorded for this clonotype. This receptor was identified in a man between 45 and 60 years old with HTLV-1-associated myelopathy (HAM/TSP). The sample consisted of PBMCs.

DNA of the CDR3: TGTGCCAGCAGTTTGATAGGGGGGTACAGGGGAGGACGCCCGCAGTCCCAGCATTTT. Its translation: CASSLIGGYRGGRPQSQHF. The chain combines TRBV12-3 or TRBV12-4 with TRBJ1-5; the match to TRBD1 covers 7 bases. This CDR3 region has 19 residues. V was clipped by 3 bases and J by 11 bases; unmatched bases: 25.